Sequencing of this TCR beta chain was carried out in a study of a mutant IDH1 vaccine in newly diagnosed glioma. CDR3 length: 13 amino acids. Trimming pared 1 base from V and 4 bases from J, leaving 5 bases between. The germline gives CDR1 KGHSH, CDR2 LQKENI. The time point: week 5, during vaccination. The content of each vaccine dose was 300 ug of mutant IDH1 20-mer peptide, and topical imiquimod accompanied it. As regards this clone: The antigen is undetermined.

TCRdb keeps only in-frame clones here, not all; method: immunoSEQ multiplex PCR. There are around 36,000 clones in the sample; roughly 90% occur only once, and roughly 2.8% lies in the top ten. This clonotype was obtained from a man aged 45-65 years with glioma. Specimen: PBMCs, collected from a glioma patient whose treatment included an IDH1 peptide vaccine. The chain couples TRBV18 to TRBJ2-4; tentative D call: TRBD2 (5 bases). The CDR3: CASSPREKNIQYF. For the CDR3, the DNA is TGTGCCAGCTCACCACGGGAGAAAAACATTCAGTACTTC.